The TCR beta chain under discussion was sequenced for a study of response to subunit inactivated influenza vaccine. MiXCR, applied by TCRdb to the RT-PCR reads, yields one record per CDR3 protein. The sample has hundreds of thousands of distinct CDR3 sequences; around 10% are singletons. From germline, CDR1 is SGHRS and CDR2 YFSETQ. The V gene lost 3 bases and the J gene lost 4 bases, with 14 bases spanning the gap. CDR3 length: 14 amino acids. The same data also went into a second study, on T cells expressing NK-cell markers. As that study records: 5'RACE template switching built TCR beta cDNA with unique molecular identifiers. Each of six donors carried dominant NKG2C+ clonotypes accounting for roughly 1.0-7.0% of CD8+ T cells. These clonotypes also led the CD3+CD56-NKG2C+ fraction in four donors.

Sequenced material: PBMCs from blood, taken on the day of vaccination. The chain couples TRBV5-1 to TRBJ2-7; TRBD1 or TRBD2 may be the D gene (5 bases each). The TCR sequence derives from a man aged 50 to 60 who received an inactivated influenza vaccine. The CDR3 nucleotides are TGCGCCAGCAGCTCCCGGGACGAGGGATACGAGCAGTACTTC. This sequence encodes CASSSRDEGYEQYF.